This entry lists 7 T cell receptor beta chains sequenced from one sample in a study of post-analysis software for immune sequencing data. General observations from the study: The study found TRBV5-6, TRBV5-1 and TRBV20-1 among four to six TRBV segments more frequent in patients than controls.

These TCRs' antigens remain unknown. Prepared TCR beta cDNA libraries contained unique molecular identifiers. MiXCR, applied by TCRdb to the PCR reads, yields one record per CDR3 protein. The repertoire includes about 770,000 distinct CDR3 sequences, about half of them detected once, and roughly 4.9% sits in the top ten. The sequenced sample was blood. Receptors originate from a girl aged 5 to 17 with multiple sclerosis.

This chain links TRBV11-2 with TRBJ1-2; 9 nucleotides line up with TRBD1. J was trimmed by 8 bases and V by 8 bases; bases with no gene match: 15. This CDR3 region has 15 residues. Looked up from germline, CDR1 is SGHAT and CDR2 is FQNNGV. The CDR3 loop reads CASGLNRGHSIGYTF. CDR3 in DNA: TGTGCCAGCGGCCTAAACAGGGGGCACAGCATCGGCTACACCTTC.

The rearrangement joins TRBV20-1 to TRBJ2-7; D is perhaps TRBD1 (5 bases). The CDR3 length is 16 residues. V was trimmed by 1 base and J by 3 bases, leaving 19 bases between them. CDR1 is DFQATT and CDR2 is SNEGSKA in the germline V gene (reference sequence). The DNA of the CDR3 is TGCAGTGCTAGAGGTTTCAGGGTTTCCACCTACTACGAGCAGTACTTC. Amino acids: CSARGFRVSTYYEQYF.

The chain is built from TRBV24-1 and TRBJ1-5, with TRBD1 as a possible D gene (6 bases). Germline-derived CDR1 and CDR2 are KGHDR and SFDVKD. The CDR3 has 14 amino acids. Trimming took 2 bases from V and 3 from J, leaving 7 bases between them. The chain's CDR3 is CATSDWDTNQPQHF. In DNA, the CDR3 is TGTGCCACCAGTGATTGGGACACCAATCAGCCCCAGCATTTT.

The chain couples TRBV20-1 to TRBJ1-1; 10 positions match TRBD1. CDR3 length: 15 amino acids. Trimming at V came to 4 bases and at J to 4 bases, leaving 9 bases not matched to a gene. CDR1 is DFQATT, CDR2 SNEGSKA, per germline (reference sequence). The CDR3 protein is CSAKRPGQGTTEAFF. Here the CDR3 DNA reads TGCAGTGCTAAAAGGCCGGGACAGGGGACCACTGAAGCTTTCTTT.

This clonotype was picked up a small number of times. V is TRBV9 and J is TRBJ2-5; 12 bases are shared with TRBD2. The DNA end lines up better with TRBJ2-7; the J call may be wrong. The CDR3 is 15 amino acids. Germline CDR1 SGDLS, CDR2 YYNGEE. The CDR3 reads CASSLGASGRDEQYF. In DNA, the CDR3 is TGTGCCAGCAGCCTCGGTGCTAGCGGGAGGGACGAGCAGTACTTC.

The genes are TRBV6-2 or TRBV6-3 and TRBJ2-7; 10 nucleotides agree with TRBD2. The junction had 13 bases not matched to a gene; V was cut back by 6 bases and J by 5 bases. The CDR3 is 16 amino acids. Germline CDR1 MNHEY, CDR2 SVGEGT. The CDR3 nucleotides read TGTGCCAGCAGCTCCGACCCTGGGCTAGCGGGAGACGAGCAGTACTTC. As protein: CASSSDPGLAGDEQYF.

This clonotype came up a few times. The chain couples TRBV7-9 to TRBJ2-3; no firm D call. The CDR3 runs to 13 residues. Germline lookup yields CDR1 SEHNR and CDR2 FQNEAQ (reference sequence). The V and J ends lost 5 bases and 5 bases respectively, with 11 bases between them. The CDR3 sequence is CASSQVALDTQYF. The CDR3 DNA reads TGTGCCAGCAGCCAGGTGGCACTAGATACGCAGTATTTT.